The 28 T cell receptor beta chains below were found in one sample sequenced in a study of cytomegalovirus exposure and HLA in healthy donors. 13 Jbeta primers and 60 Vbeta primers were used for the PCR. Sequenced by immunoSEQ multiplex PCR; TCRdb stores in-frame clones only, minus some. Counted here are a few hundred thousand clones, about four fifths occurring once; the ten biggest clones make up around 3%. The sequencing input was PBMCs. These receptor sequences come from a man aged 25 to 45 in good health and CMV-seronegative.

The V and J genes are TRBV10-2 and TRBJ2-7; possible D gene TRBD2, 7 bases. Trimming removed 6 bases from V and 4 bases from J, with 13 bases in between. The length of the CDR3 is 13 residues. The germline gives CDR1 WSHSY, CDR2 SAAADI. The CDR3 sequence is CASSGGQSYEQYF. The CDR3 region has the DNA TGCGCCAGCAGCGGGGGGCAATCATACGAGCAGTACTTC.

The chain joins TRBV9 to TRBJ1-2; 10 nucleotides align to TRBD1. The CDR3 loop spans 16 amino acids. Germline lookup yields CDR1 SGDLS and CDR2 YYNGEE. Unmatched junction bases numbered 10, after V lost 4 bases and J lost 4 bases. The CDR3 loop reads CASSPQDRGPLYGYTF. CDR3 bases: TGTGCCAGCAGCCCCCAAGACAGGGGGCCCCTCTATGGCTACACCTTC.

The chain links TRBV6-5 to TRBJ1-4; no definite D call. V lost 3 bases to trimming and J lost 5 bases, with 13 bases between them. This CDR3 comprises 15 residues. The germline CDR1 and CDR2 sequences are MNHEY and SVGAGI. Here the CDR3 reads CASSYVSGGNEKLFF. CDR3 sequence (DNA): TGTGCCAGCAGTTATGTGTCGGGTGGGAATGAAAAACTGTTTTTT.

The chain carries TRBV19 and TRBJ2-5; 9 bases are shared with TRBD1. The CDR3 sequence is 14 residues long. Per the germline V gene, CDR1 is LNHDA and CDR2 is SQIVND (reference sequence). The ends lost 6 bases at V and 5 bases at J; junction bases unmatched: 7. CDR3 sequence: CASRGTGTGETQYF. The CDR3 DNA is TGTGCCAGTAGGGGGACAGGGACGGGGGAGACCCAGTACTTC.

V is TRBV21-1 and J is TRBJ1-5; the D call of TRBD1 is as the table states it, not checked on the DNA. TRBV21-1 is flagged as a pseudogene. This CDR3 is 16 amino acids long. The chain's CDR3 is CASGGQGRLGGQPQHF. The DNA of the CDR3 is TGTGCCAGCGGTGGACAGGGCCGCTTGGGGGGTCAGCCCCAGCATTTT.

This clone was seen just once. The rearrangement joins TRBV11-2 to TRBJ2-1; 15 nucleotides line up with TRBD2. Germline V gene lookup returns CDR1 SGHAT and CDR2 FQNNGV. V dropped 5 bases and J dropped 7; count of bases not matched to a gene: 9. CDR3 length: 17 amino acids. The CDR3 reads CASSRTSGGANGNEQFF. The CDR3 DNA reads TGTGCCAGCAGCCGGACTAGCGGGGGGGCGAATGGAAATGAGCAGTTCTTC.

With regard to this clone: Other DNA sequences from this sample encode an identical CDR3 as well. The V gene is TRBV5-1, the J gene TRBJ2-5, with 10 bases identical to TRBD1. This CDR3 comprises 16 residues. The germline V gene encodes CDR1 SGHRS and CDR2 YFSETQ. After removal of 4 bases from V and 6 bases from J, the junction contained 12 bases not matched to a gene. The CDR3 loop is CASSLRRDRGLKTQYF. CDR3 in DNA: TGCGCCAGCAGCCTACGCCGGGACAGGGGTTTGAAGACCCAGTACTTC.

The gene calls are TRBV28 and TRBJ2-3; 7 bases are a match to TRBD2. Germline-derived CDR1 and CDR2 are MDHEN and SYDVKM. J was trimmed by 3 bases and V by 2 bases; bases with no gene match: 5. The CDR3 sequence is 15 residues long. CDR3 coding DNA: TGTGCCAGCAGTTTAAGAGCGGGGTTTACAGATACGCAGTATTTT. Its translation: CASSLRAGFTDTQYF. Filled out from reference TRBV28 and TRBJ2-3, the complete variable domain reads DVKVTQSSRYLVKRTGEKVFLECVQDMDHENMFWYRQDPGLGLRLIYFSYDVKMKEKGDIPEGYSVSREKKERFSLILESASTNQTSMYLCASSLRAGFTDTQYFGPGTRLTVL.

The chain employs TRBV9 and TRBJ2-3, with 11 bases lining up with TRBD1. V was clipped by 8 bases and J by 4 bases; unmatched bases: 6. The CDR3 extends over 14 amino acids. CDR1 and CDR2 (germline): SGDLS, YYNGEE. CDR3 coding DNA: TGTGCCAGTTCAAAGGGACAGGGGGCAGATACGCAGTATTTT. It translates to CASSKGQGADTQYF.

This clone was found once. V gene TRBV4-2 combines with J gene TRBJ2-3; TRBD2 matches 9 bases. Germline-derived CDR1 and CDR2 are LGHNA and YNFKEQ. The CDR3 loop spans 19 amino acids. V lost 3 bases to trimming and J lost 6 bases; unmatched junction nucleotides: 19. The CDR3 reads CASSQEAHTRGGAGDTQYF. CDR3 in DNA: TGTGCCAGCAGCCAGGAAGCCCACACGCGGGGGGGGGCGGGGGATACGCAGTATTTT.

V usage is TRBV29-1 and J usage is TRBJ2-3; 13 bases match TRBD2. This CDR3 is 18 amino acids long. V lost 4 bases to trimming and J lost 3 bases; unmatched junction nucleotides: 13. Germline V gives CDR1 SQVTM, CDR2 ANQGSEA. CDR3 amino acids: CSVAPTSGGVGWTDTQYF. The CDR3 DNA follows: TGCAGCGTTGCCCCTACTAGCGGGGGGGTCGGTTGGACAGATACGCAGTATTTT.

This rearrangement joins TRBV19 to TRBJ2-1; D is possibly TRBD2 (5 bases). V was cut by 0 bases and J by 9 bases, with 15 bases left in between. The germline V gene encodes CDR1 LNHDA and CDR2 SQIVND (reference sequence). The length of the CDR3 is 15 residues. The CDR3 DNA sequence: TGTGCCAGTAGTATAGATGAAGTCCGTGGGAGTGAGCAGTTCTTC. Amino acid sequence: CASSIDEVRGSEQFF.

The rearrangement uses TRBV4-1 and TRBJ1-1, with no clear D. The ends were cut back, 1 base at V and 4 bases at J, with 7 bases in the middle. Germline-derived CDR1 and CDR2 are MGHRA and YSYEKL. The CDR3 loop spans 13 amino acids. The CDR3 is CASSQAAGTEAFF. The CDR3 DNA is TGCGCCAGCAGCCAAGCGGCGGGCACTGAAGCTTTCTTT.

The J gene is TRBJ2-2, the V gene TRBV6-5, with 7 bases aligning to TRBD1. Trimming cost V 6 bases and J 3 bases; bases outside gene matches: 4. CDR3 length equals 14 residues. Germline CDR1 reads MNHEY; CDR2 reads SVGAGI. Written as DNA, the CDR3 is TGTGCCAGCAGCCGAGACAGGGACACCGGGGAGCTGTTTTTT. Its translation: CASSRDRDTGELFF.

This clone was detected only a few times. The chain employs TRBV15 and TRBJ2-3, with D hard to call. Trimming took off 3 bases at V and 3 bases at J, with 4 bases between the two ends. CDR3 size: 12 residues. Germline V gene lookup returns CDR1 LNHNV and CDR2 YYDKDF (reference sequence). This CDR3 is CATSSRTDTQYF. The DNA of the CDR3 is TGTGCCACCAGCAGCCGGACAGATACGCAGTATTTT.

The V gene is TRBV5-1, the J gene TRBJ1-6, with D possibly matching TRBD1 (6 bases). The CDR3 covers 15 residues. Germline CDR1 SGHRS, CDR2 YFSETQ. Trimming shortened V by 7 bases and J by 5 bases, and 16 bases separated the two germline ends. CDR3 sequence reads: CASSRTAPHNSPLHF. The CDR3 DNA sequence: TGCGCCAGCTCTCGGACAGCGCCTCATAATTCACCCCTCCACTTT. Using reference TRBV5-1 and TRBJ1-6 for the parts outside the CDR3, the full variable domain is KAGVTQTPRYLIKTRGQQVTLSCSPISGHRSVSWYQQTPGQGLQFLFEYFSETQRNKGNFPGRFSGRQFSNSRSEMNVSTLELGDSALYLCASSRTAPHNSPLHFGNGTRLTVT.

The chain has TRBV27 and TRBJ2-3; no clear D gene. The CDR3 contains 12 residues. V lost 4 bases and J 8 bases, leaving 10 bases between the germline ends. CDR1 is MNHEY, CDR2 SMNVEV, per germline (reference sequence). The chain's CDR3 is CASSSEPSTQYF. The CDR3 nucleotides are TGTGCCAGCAGTTCGGAGCCAAGTACGCAGTATTTT.

This clone was seen a few times. The same CDR3 arises from other DNA sequences in this sample as well. V gene TRBV6-5 combines with J gene TRBJ1-1; D unclear. The CDR3 spans 14 residues. Germline V CDR1 and CDR2: MNHEY, SVGAGI. The V end was cut by 0 bases, the J end by 2 bases, with 7 bases between. The DNA for the CDR3 is TGTGCCAGCAGTTACTCGGGCAGAAACACTGAAGCTTTCTTT. Protein: CASSYSGRNTEAFF.

The V gene is TRBV6-1, the J gene TRBJ2-6, with 7 nucleotides matching TRBD2. There are 16 residues in the CDR3. Germline V gene lookup returns CDR1 MNHNS and CDR2 SASEGT. The trim removed 3 bases at V and 3 bases at J, leaving 5 bases unmatched. CDR3 sequence: CASSDPGGSGANVLTF. CDR3 nucleotides: TGTGCCAGCAGTGACCCCGGGGGGAGTGGGGCCAACGTCCTGACTTTC.

The chain is built from TRBV6-1 and TRBJ1-5; 7 bases agree with TRBD1. The CDR3 runs 14 residues. Looked up from germline, CDR1 is MNHNS and CDR2 is SASEGT. The V gene end was trimmed by 4 bases and the J gene end by 4 bases; junction bases not matched to a gene: 4. CDR3 DNA sequence: TGTGCCAGCAGTGGCAGACAGGGTAATCAGCCCCAGCATTTT. Translation: CASSGRQGNQPQHF.

This clone was found a few times. The gene calls are TRBV4-1 and TRBJ2-7; 7 bases align to TRBD1. J lost 5 bases, V lost 3 bases, and 4 bases had no gene match. The CDR3 sequence is 13 residues long. In germline, CDR1 is MGHRA, CDR2 YSYEKL. CDR3 in amino acids: CASSQVTGDEQYF. The CDR3, as DNA: TGCGCCAGCAGCCAGGTCACAGGGGACGAGCAGTACTTC.

The V and J genes are TRBV27 and TRBJ2-3; 8 bases align to TRBD2. Germline CDR1 reads MNHEY; CDR2 reads SMNVEV (reference sequence). Trimming at V came to 5 bases and at J to 3 bases, leaving 7 bases not matched to a gene. This CDR3 region has 15 residues. As DNA, the CDR3 is TGTGCCAGCAGTCGAGGTGGCGGGGGGACAGATACGCAGTATTTT. Protein: CASSRGGGGTDTQYF.

The rearrangement links TRBV11-3 to TRBJ2-5; D gene ambiguous. The V end lost 5 bases, the J end lost 4 bases, and 11 bases lay between the germline ends. Germline V gene lookup returns CDR1 SGHNT and CDR2 YENEEA. CDR3 size: 13 residues. CDR3 region: CASSRNKRETQYF. The CDR3 DNA follows: TGTGCCAGCAGCCGAAACAAAAGAGAGACCCAGTACTTC.

The CDR3 DNA follows: TGCGCCAGCAGCCAAGTCGGTAACACTGAAGCTTTCTTT. Protein: CASSQVGNTEAFF. The chain recombines TRBV4-1 with TRBJ1-1, with no clear D. Germline V gene lookup returns CDR1 MGHRA and CDR2 YSYEKL. This CDR3 has 13 amino acids. V lost 1 base and J 2 bases, leaving 5 bases between the germline ends.

The V call is TRBV7-9, the J call TRBJ2-7; D is ambiguous. Trimming stripped 5 bases from V and 0 bases from J, with 14 bases between. The CDR3 covers 15 residues. Germline assignment: CDR1 SEHNR and CDR2 FQNEAQ (reference sequence). This CDR3 is CASSPRRYLSYEQYF. The CDR3 bases are TGTGCCAGCAGCCCACGCCGGTACCTCTCCTACGAGCAGTACTTC.

J is TRBJ1-1 and V is TRBV28, with a tentative D call TRBD1 (5 bases). V lost 11 bases and J 0 bases, leaving 19 bases between the germline ends. CDR1 is MDHEN, CDR2 SYDVKM, per germline. CDR3 length: 15 residues. CDR3 protein: CAAAGGPQLNTEAFF. DNA for the CDR3: TGTGCCGCAGCCGGGGGACCGCAGTTGAACACTGAAGCTTTCTTT. Looking up the rest from reference TRBV28 and TRBJ1-1 gives the full variable domain: DVKVTQSSRYLVKRTGEKVFLECVQDMDHENMFWYRQDPGLGLRLIYFSYDVKMKEKGDIPEGYSVSREKKERFSLILESASTNQTSMYLCAAAGGPQLNTEAFFGQGTRLTVV.

The V gene is TRBV28, the J gene TRBJ1-5; D may be TRBD1 (6 bases). Looked up from germline, CDR1 is MDHEN and CDR2 is SYDVKM. The CDR3 is 17 amino acids. Trimming took 2 bases from V and 5 from J, leaving 19 bases between them. This chain's CDR3 is CASSLQRDTRQDQPQHF. In DNA form, the CDR3 reads TGTGCCAGCAGTTTACAGCGGGACACTCGGCAGGATCAGCCCCAGCATTTT.

The chain couples TRBV29-1 to TRBJ2-7; D gene unclear. The germline V gene has CDR1 SQVTM and CDR2 ANQGSEA. V lost 3 bases, J lost 2 bases, and 11 bases lay in between. The CDR3 extends over 13 amino acids. DNA of the CDR3: TGCAGCGTTGAGCGAGACATCCCCTACGAGCAGTACTTC. Its translation is CSVERDIPYEQYF.